A selection of T cell receptor beta chains follows, all from one sample in a study of T cell responses to AZD1222 COVID-19 vaccine. The repertoire was sequenced with immunoSEQ multiplex PCR; TCRdb's copy has only in-frame clones and lacks some. The table lists about 130,000 clones, almost 85% of them singletons. This specimen was peripheral blood, taken 28 days after the second dose of the MenACWY control vaccine. These receptors came from an adult who received the MenACWY meningococcal vaccine as a control. The CDR3 runs from the conserved cysteine through the conserved F or W. D genes are given only for firm matches. Clone size is stated in some rows and not others, as once, few, many or a class when expanded.

d_gene	abundance	v_gene	j_gene	CDR3nt	CDR3aa
TRBD1	.	TRBV6-5	TRBJ1-1	TGTGCCAGCATTTCCGGGACAGGGGGCACTGAAGCTTTCTTT	CASISGTGGTEAFF
.	.	TRBV30	TRBJ2-5	TGTGCCTGGAGCCTCGGACAGGAGACCCAGTACTTC	CAWSLGQETQYF
.	.	TRBV19	TRBJ2-3	TGTGCCAGTGCCCCACTTAGCACAGATACGCAGTATTTT	CASAPLSTDTQYF
TRBD1	.	TRBV2	TRBJ1-2	TGTGCCAGCAGGGGACAGAGCCCGGTCTATGGCTACACCTTC	CASRGQSPVYGYTF
.	.	TRBV28	TRBJ1-2	TGTGCCAGCAGTGATCCCGACGGGGTCTATGGCTACACCTTC	CASSDPDGVYGYTF
TRBD2	.	TRBV11-2	TRBJ2-7	TGTGCCAGCAGCCCGATTGATCGTGGGAGGGGAGTCCCTTACGAGCAGTACTTC	CASSPIDRGRGVPYEQYF
TRBD1	.	TRBV5-1	TRBJ1-3	TGCGCCAGCAGTCTTCACCGGACAGGGGGCTCTGGAAACACCATATATTTT	CASSLHRTGGSGNTIYF
.	.	TRBV5-8	TRBJ2-5	TGTGCCAGCAGCTTGTTTCCCAGGGAGACCCAGTACTTC	CASSLFPRETQYF
.	once	TRBV3-1/TRBV3-2	TRBJ2-3	TGTGCCAGCAGCCAATTTGAGGGAGCTGGAGATACGCAGTATTTT	CASSQFEGAGDTQYF
TRBD1	.	TRBV19	TRBJ1-4	TGTGCCAGTAGACCACAGGACAGGGGGCGCGAAAAACTGTTTTTT	CASRPQDRGREKLFF
.	.	TRBV5-4	TRBJ1-3	TGTGCCAGCAGCTCTGGGAAAGGCGGATTCTCTGGAAACACCATATATTTT	CASSSGKGGFSGNTIYF
TRBD1	.	TRBV19	TRBJ2-5	TGTGCCGGGTTCGGTTGCAGGGGGCTCCAAGAGACCCAGTACTTC	CAGFGCRGLQETQYF
.	.	TRBV19	TRBJ1-2	TGTGCCAGTAGGGTTAACAGGTTAGCTAACTATGGCTACACCTTC	CASRVNRLANYGYTF
.	.	TRBV11-3	TRBJ2-1	TGTGCCAGCAGCCCCGGGCCAAGGGATGAGCAGTTCTTC	CASSPGPRDEQFF
.	.	TRBV7-5	TRBJ1-6	TGTGTCAGAAGCATTGATACAGTTACCTATAATTCACCCCTCCACTTT	CVRSIDTVTYNSPLHF
.	.	TRBV5-4	TRBJ1-2	TGTGCCAGCAGCACCGCGGCGAACTATGGCTACACCTTC	CASSTAANYGYTF
TRBD1	few	TRBV6-5	TRBJ2-2	TGTGCCAGCAGCCGGACAGGGGTTGGCACCGGGGAGCTGTTTTTT	CASSRTGVGTGELFF
.	once	TRBV20-1	TRBJ1-2	TGCAGTGCCGGGGGCTACACCTTC	CSAGGYTF
.	.	TRBV14	TRBJ1-2	TGTGCCAGCAGCCGTCTACGGGCGGAACAAGTAGGCTACACCTTC	CASSRLRAEQVGYTF
.	many	TRBV28	TRBJ1-6	TGTGCCAGCAGTCAGGGGTTGGGGGGCTATTCACCCCTCCACTTT	CASSQGLGGYSPLHF
.	.	TRBV6-5	TRBJ1-1	TGTGCCAGCAGTTACGGGGCAGAAGCTTTCTTT	CASSYGAEAFF
TRBD2	.	TRBV5-1	TRBJ2-5	TGCGCCAGCAGCCCTGGACTAGTGCAAGAGACCCAGTACTTC	CASSPGLVQETQYF
.	.	TRBV13	TRBJ1-3	TGTGCCAGCAGCTTGGCGTCAGGAGCTGGAAACACCATATATTTT	CASSLASGAGNTIYF
.	.	TRBV4-1	TRBJ1-2	TGCGCCAGCAGCCAAGAGGGGCACTTCTATGGCTACACCTTC	CASSQEGHFYGYTF
.	.	TRBV5-5	TRBJ1-1	TGTGCCAGCAGCTTGGCCCGCTTGGGGGTGAACACTGAAGCTTTCTTT	CASSLARLGVNTEAFF
.	.	TRBV4-1	TRBJ2-2	TGCGCCAGCTCAAGGATCTCCGGGGAGCTGTTTTTT	CASSRISGELFF
.	.	TRBV3-1/TRBV3-2	TRBJ1-2	TGTGCCAGCAGCCTATCAACCACGCCAAGCTATGGCTACACCTTC	CASSLSTTPSYGYTF
.	.	TRBV25-1	TRBJ1-6	TGTGCCAGCAGTCTCTTGGATAGCTCCTATAATTCACCCCTCCACTTT	CASSLLDSSYNSPLHF
TRBD2	.	TRBV9	TRBJ2-2	TGTGCCAGCAGTGCTACTAGCGTTACGAACACCGGGGAGCTGTTTTTT	CASSATSVTNTGELFF
.	.	TRBV7-2	TRBJ1-1	TGTGCCAGCAGCTACGACAGTGGAAGGGCTGGAGAAGCTTTCTTT	CASSYDSGRAGEAFF
.	.	TRBV15	TRBJ2-3	TGTGCCACCAGCAGCGCCCGAGCAGATACGCAGTATTTT	CATSSARADTQYF
.	.	TRBV4-2	TRBJ2-2	TGTGCCAGCAGCCCAAGCAGACCCGGGGAGCTGTTTTTT	CASSPSRPGELFF
.	once	TRBV7-8	TRBJ2-7	TGTGCCAGCAGCTTAATCAGGACGGGCGAGCAGTACTTC	CASSLIRTGEQYF
.	.	TRBV18	TRBJ2-6	TGTGCCAGCTCACCAATCGAGGGATCCTTCTCTGGGGCCAACGTCCTGACTTTC	CASSPIEGSFSGANVLTF
.	.	TRBV7-9	TRBJ1-3	TGTGCCAGCAGTCGCGACAGGACACCTGGAAACACCATATATTTT	CASSRDRTPGNTIYF
.	.	TRBV21-1	TRBJ2-6	TGTGCCAGCAGCGCCCTAGGACAGGGGGGCTCTGGGGCCAACGTCCTGACTTTC	CASSALGQGGSGANVLTF
.	.	TRBV7-2	TRBJ1-5	TGTGCCAGCAGCTCGCGGGGTAGCAATCAGCCCCAGCATTTT	CASSSRGSNQPQHF
TRBD2	.	TRBV5-4	TRBJ2-1	TGTGCCAGCAGCTTGGGTCTAGCGGGGCCCCAAGGCGGTGAGCAGTTCTTC	CASSLGLAGPQGGEQFF
.	.	TRBV6-4	TRBJ2-2	TGTGCCAGCAGTGCGTTCGGCGGGGAGCTGTTTTTT	CASSAFGGELFF
.	.	TRBV19	TRBJ1-4	TGTGCCAGTAGTCTTGCCGGACCTAATGAAAAACTGTTTTTT	CASSLAGPNEKLFF
.	.	TRBV15	TRBJ2-1	TGTGCCACCAGCAGAGATCAGGGCCGGTTGGGTGAGCAGTTCTTC	CATSRDQGRLGEQFF
.	.	TRBV7-2	TRBJ2-5	TGTGCCAGCAGCTTAGTAGGGAAAGAGACCCAGTACTTC	CASSLVGKETQYF
.	.	TRBV21-1	TRBJ2-3	TGTGCCAGCAGCTCCCTTTTATCCCCGTCTTTT	CASSSLLSPSF
.	.	TRBV5-6	TRBJ2-1	TGTGCCAGCAGCTCCACAGCCTTCAATGAGCAGTTCTTC	CASSSTAFNEQFF
.	.	TRBV19	TRBJ1-2	TGTGCCAGTACCCCAGCGGGGAACTATGGCTACACCTTC	CASTPAGNYGYTF
.	.	TRBV11-3	TRBJ2-1	TGTGCCAGCAGTCTAGAGGATGAGCAGTTCTTC	CASSLEDEQFF
.	.	TRBV27	TRBJ1-5	TGTGCCAGCAGTTTCTCTGCGGGGGAAAGACATCAGCCCCAGCATTTT	CASSFSAGERHQPQHF
.	.	TRBV6-5	TRBJ1-2	TGTGCCAGCAATCCCCTGGGGGGTGGCTACACCTTC	CASNPLGGGYTF
.	.	TRBV19	TRBJ1-5	TGTGCCAGTAGTCCCCAGAGGGGCAATCAGCCCCAGCATTTT	CASSPQRGNQPQHF
.	.	TRBV5-1	TRBJ1-6	TGCGCCAGCAGCTTGGGGCAGGCCGGGGATTCACCCCTCCACTTT	CASSLGQAGDSPLHF
.	.	TRBV5-1	TRBJ1-2	TGCGCCAGCAGCTTGGTAACAGACTTGGCTGGCTACACCTTC	CASSLVTDLAGYTF
TRBD1	.	TRBV10-3	TRBJ2-2	TGTGCCATCAGGGGCGGACAGGTATCTGCGAACACCGGGGAGCTGTTTTTT	CAIRGGQVSANTGELFF
.	.	TRBV5-1	TRBJ1-2	TGCGCCAGCAGCTTGGTGAGGTCGGGAGATTATGGCTACACCTTC	CASSLVRSGDYGYTF
.	.	TRBV5-1	TRBJ1-1	TGCGCCAGCAGCTGGGGGGACACTGAAGCTTTCTTT	CASSWGDTEAFF
TRBD1	.	TRBV3-1/TRBV3-2	TRBJ1-2	TGTGCCAGCAGCCAACCGGGACAGGGGGTCTATGGCTACACCTTC	CASSQPGQGVYGYTF